This T cell receptor beta chain was profiled in a study of response to subunit inactivated influenza vaccine listed by TCRdb under 2018. With regard to the full study: To follow how T cells responded to a trivalent subunit inactivated influenza vaccine, the researchers relied on deep quantitative profiling of the T cell receptor repertoire.

This clonotype showed up just a few times. Its antigen is still unknown. One base away there is no much larger clone; base qualities are not given. Library construction relied on RT-PCR. TCRdb names Illumina HiSeq 2500 as the instrument used. TCRdb reanalyzed the raw reads on its own, using fastp at Q25 for trimming and MiXCR for clone calling, and kept in-frame beta chains. CDR3 protein sequences are deduplicated, and each keeps its most common genes and DNA. The sample table lists hundreds of thousands of distinct CDR3 sequences, around 13% of them with a count of one. Less than 8.5% of the sample lies in the top ten. The paper's findings and limits, for the study overall: The authors suggested that each seasonal influenza vaccination may recruit only a limited number of new T cells.

Sequenced material: PBMCs from blood, taken 14 to 15 days before vaccination. The clonotype comes from a man aged 50-60 years who received an inactivated influenza vaccine. Donor details come from another sample of the same person, matched by shared clones.

Read as DNA, the sequence is TGTGCCAGCAGGCCCTCCTACCTCGCGACTAGCCTGAGCACAGATACGCAGTATTTT. The resulting protein is CASRPSYLATSLSTDTQYF. Here the chain combines TRBV27 and TRBJ2-3, and 7 bases in between align with TRBD2. V has 6 bases trimmed and J has 0 bases trimmed; junction bases matching no gene number 18. From the cysteine up to the phenylalanine, the CDR3 has a length of 19 residues. Just the 57-base CDR3 DNA is kept, in frame starting at base 1. Looking up the germline V gene (reference sequence) yields CDR1 MNHEY and CDR2 SMNVEV.